This T cell receptor (beta chain) was captured in a study of shared clonotypes between healthy human individuals. Study conclusions and caveats: Investigators collected only blood, and repertoires in tissues likely differ.

V was cut by 5 bases and J by 1 base, with 23 bases left in between. This CDR3 has 18 amino acids. In germline, CDR1 is SGHVS, CDR2 FQNEAQ. Naive CD8 cells lacked CD45RO and underwent positive selection for CCR7, leaving out terminally differentiated effector memory CD45RA+ cells. A word on this clone: The antigen remains undetermined.

The data were produced by immunoSEQ multiplex PCR, yet TCRdb's version contains in-frame clones alone and is incomplete. The table records hundreds of thousands of clones, under 95% of them present only once. The specimen was naive CD8+ T cells sorted from blood. The chain links TRBV7-8 to TRBJ1-2; possibly TRBD1 for D (6 bases). This receptor was obtained from a man aged 30-40 years in good health. CDR3 residues: CASSRPLPTGTDNYGYTF. The CDR3 DNA reads as TGTGCCAGCAGCCGTCCTCTTCCAACAGGGACTGATAACTATGGCTACACCTTC.